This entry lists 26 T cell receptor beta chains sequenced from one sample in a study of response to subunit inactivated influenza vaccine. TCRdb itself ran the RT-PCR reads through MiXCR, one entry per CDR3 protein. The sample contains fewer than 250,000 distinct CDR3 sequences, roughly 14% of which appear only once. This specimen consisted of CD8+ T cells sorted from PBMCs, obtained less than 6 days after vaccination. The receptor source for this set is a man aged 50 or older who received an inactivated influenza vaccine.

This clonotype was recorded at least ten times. CDR3 DNA sequence: TGTGCCAGCAGTGGCCTTAGCGGGGGGGCCGGTACTCCAAGCACAGATACGCAGTATTTT. Its translation is CASSGLSGGAGTPSTDTQYF. The chain recombines TRBV12-3 or TRBV12-4 with TRBJ2-3; 11 positions match TRBD2. This CDR3 region has 20 residues. V shed 5 bases, J shed 0 bases, and the junction held 16 bases outside the gene matches.

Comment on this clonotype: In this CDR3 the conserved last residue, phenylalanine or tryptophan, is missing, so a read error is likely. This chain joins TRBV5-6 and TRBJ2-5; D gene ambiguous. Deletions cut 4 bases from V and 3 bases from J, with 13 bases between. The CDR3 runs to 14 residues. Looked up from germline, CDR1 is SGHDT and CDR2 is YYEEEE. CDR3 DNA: TGTGCCAGCAGCACCAGGTGGGTCGAAGAGACCCAGTACTAC. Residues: CASSTRWVEETQYY.

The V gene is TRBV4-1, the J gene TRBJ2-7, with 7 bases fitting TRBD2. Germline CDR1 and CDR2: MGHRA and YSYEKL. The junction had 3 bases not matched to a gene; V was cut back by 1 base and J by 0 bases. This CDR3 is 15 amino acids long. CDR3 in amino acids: CASSQVAGASYEQYF. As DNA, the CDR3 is TGCGCCAGCAGCCAAGTGGCGGGAGCCTCCTACGAGCAGTACTTC.

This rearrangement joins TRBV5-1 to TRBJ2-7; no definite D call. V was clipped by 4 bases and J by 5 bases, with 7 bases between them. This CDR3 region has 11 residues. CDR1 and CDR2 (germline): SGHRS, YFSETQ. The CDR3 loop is CASSPCDEQYF. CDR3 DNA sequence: TGCGCCAGCAGCCCCTGCGACGAGCAGTACTTC. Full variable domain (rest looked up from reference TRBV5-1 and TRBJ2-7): KAGVTQTPRYLIKTRGQQVTLSCSPISGHRSVSWYQQTPGQGLQFLFEYFSETQRNKGNFPGRFSGRQFSNSRSEMNVSTLELGDSALYLCASSPCDEQYFGPGTRLTVT.

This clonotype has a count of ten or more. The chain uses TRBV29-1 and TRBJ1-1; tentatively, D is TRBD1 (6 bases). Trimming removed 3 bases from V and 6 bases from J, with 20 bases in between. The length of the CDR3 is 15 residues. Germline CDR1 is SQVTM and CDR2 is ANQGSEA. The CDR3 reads CSVDGGEGKGAEAFF. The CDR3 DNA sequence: TGCAGCGTTGACGGTGGAGAGGGTAAGGGGGCTGAAGCTTTCTTT.

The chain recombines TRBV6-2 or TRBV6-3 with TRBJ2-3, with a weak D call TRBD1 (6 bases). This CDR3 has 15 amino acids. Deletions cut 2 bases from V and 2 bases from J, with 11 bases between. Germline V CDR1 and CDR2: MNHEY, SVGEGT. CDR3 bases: TGTGCCAGCAGTTACACAGGGTACTACACAGATACGCAGTATTTT. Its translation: CASSYTGYYTDTQYF.

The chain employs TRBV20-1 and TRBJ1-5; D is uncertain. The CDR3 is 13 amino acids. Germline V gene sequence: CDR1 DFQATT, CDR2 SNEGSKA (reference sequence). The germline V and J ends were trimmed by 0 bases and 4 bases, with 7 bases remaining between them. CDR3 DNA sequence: TGCAGTGCTAGAGATTCGAAAAATCAGCCCCAGCATTTT. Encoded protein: CSARDSKNQPQHF.

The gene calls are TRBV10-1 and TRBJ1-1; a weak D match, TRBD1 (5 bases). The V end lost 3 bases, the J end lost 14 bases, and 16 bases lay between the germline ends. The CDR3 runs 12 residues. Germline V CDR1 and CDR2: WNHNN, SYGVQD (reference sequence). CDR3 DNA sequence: TGCGCCAGCAGTGACCCGGGGGAAGTTAAGTTCTTT. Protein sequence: CASSDPGEVKFF.

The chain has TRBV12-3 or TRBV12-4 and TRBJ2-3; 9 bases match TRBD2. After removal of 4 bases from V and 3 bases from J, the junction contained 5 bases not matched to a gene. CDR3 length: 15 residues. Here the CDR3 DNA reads TGTGCCAGCAGTTCTGCGGGGGGGTTGACAGATACGCAGTATTTT. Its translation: CASSSAGGLTDTQYF.

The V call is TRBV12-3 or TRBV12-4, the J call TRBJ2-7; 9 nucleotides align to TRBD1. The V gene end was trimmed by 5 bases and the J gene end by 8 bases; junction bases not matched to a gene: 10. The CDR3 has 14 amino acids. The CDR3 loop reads CASSPEGTGRKQYF. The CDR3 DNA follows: TGTGCCAGCAGTCCGGAGGGGACAGGGAGGAAGCAGTACTTC.

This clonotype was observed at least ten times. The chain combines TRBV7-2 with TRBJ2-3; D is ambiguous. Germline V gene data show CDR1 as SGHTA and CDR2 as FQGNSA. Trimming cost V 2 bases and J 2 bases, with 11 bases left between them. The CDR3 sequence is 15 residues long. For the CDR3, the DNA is TGTGCCAGCAGCTTATACAGTAAAGACACAGATACGCAGTATTTT. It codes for CASSLYSKDTDTQYF.

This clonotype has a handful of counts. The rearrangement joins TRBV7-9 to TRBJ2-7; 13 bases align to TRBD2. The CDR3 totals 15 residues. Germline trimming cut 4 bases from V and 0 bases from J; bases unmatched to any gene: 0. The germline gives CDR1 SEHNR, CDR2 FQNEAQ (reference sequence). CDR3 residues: CASSWTSGSSYEQYF. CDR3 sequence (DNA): TGTGCCAGCAGCTGGACTAGCGGGAGCTCCTACGAGCAGTACTTC.

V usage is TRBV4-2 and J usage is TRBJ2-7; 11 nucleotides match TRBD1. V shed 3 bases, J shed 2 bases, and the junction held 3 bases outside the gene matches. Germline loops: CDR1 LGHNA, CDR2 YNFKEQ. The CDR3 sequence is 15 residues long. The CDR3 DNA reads TGTGCCAGCAGCCACCGGACAGGGGGCGCCTACGAGCAGTACTTC. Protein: CASSHRTGGAYEQYF.

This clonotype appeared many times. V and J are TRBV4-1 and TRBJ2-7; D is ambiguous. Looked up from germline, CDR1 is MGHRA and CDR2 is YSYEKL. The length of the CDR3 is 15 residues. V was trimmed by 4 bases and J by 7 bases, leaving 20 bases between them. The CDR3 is CASSLSGGLSGEQYF. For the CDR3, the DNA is TGCGCCAGCAGCCTCAGTGGCGGCCTCTCCGGGGAGCAGTACTTC.

CDR3 DNA sequence: TGTGCCAGCAGCCACCGACAGGGCGACGGGGAGCTGTTTTTT. Protein product: CASSHRQGDGELFF. The rearrangement links TRBV4-2 to TRBJ2-2; 7 bases agree with TRBD1. The CDR3 length is 14 residues. Germline CDR1 LGHNA, CDR2 YNFKEQ. The ends lost 3 bases at V and 7 bases at J; junction bases unmatched: 5.

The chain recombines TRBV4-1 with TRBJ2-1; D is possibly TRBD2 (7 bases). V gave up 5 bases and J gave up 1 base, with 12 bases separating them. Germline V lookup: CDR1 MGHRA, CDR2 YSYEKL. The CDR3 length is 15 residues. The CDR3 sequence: CASSGGAGSYNEQFF. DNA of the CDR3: TGCGCCAGCAGCGGGGGGGCCGGGTCCTACAATGAGCAGTTCTTC.

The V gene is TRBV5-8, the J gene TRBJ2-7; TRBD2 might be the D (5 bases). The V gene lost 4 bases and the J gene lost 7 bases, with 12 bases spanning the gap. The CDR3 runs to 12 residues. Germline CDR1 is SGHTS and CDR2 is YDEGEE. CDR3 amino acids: CASSPGLGEQYF. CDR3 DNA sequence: TGTGCCAGCAGCCCCGGACTCGGGGAGCAGTACTTC.

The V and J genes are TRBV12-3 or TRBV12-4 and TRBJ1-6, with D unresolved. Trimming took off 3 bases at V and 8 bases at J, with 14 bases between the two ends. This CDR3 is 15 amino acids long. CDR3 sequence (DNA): TGTGCCAGCAGTTTTAGCGTCCGGGCTGATTCACCCCTCCACTTT. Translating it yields CASSFSVRADSPLHF.

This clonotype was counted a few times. CDR3 amino acids: CASSYLGQDYNEQFF. For the CDR3, the DNA is TGTGCCAGCAGTTACCTGGGACAAGACTACAATGAGCAGTTCTTC. This sequence joins TRBV6-2 or TRBV6-3 and TRBJ2-1; the D gene is possibly TRBD1 (6 bases). V gave up 2 bases and J gave up 3 bases, with 11 bases separating them. In germline, CDR1 is MNHEY, CDR2 SVGEGT. The length of the CDR3 is 15 residues.

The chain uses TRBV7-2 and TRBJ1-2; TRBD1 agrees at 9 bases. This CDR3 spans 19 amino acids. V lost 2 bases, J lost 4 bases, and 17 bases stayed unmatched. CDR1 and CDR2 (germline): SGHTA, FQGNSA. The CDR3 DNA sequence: TGTGCCAGCAGCTTAACGGACAGGGGTGCTCGCCTTCCCCTCTATGGCTACACCTTC. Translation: CASSLTDRGARLPLYGYTF.

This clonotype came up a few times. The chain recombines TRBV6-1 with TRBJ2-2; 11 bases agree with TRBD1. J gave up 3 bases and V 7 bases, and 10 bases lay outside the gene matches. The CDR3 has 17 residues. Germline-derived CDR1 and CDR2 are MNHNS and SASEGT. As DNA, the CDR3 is TGTGCCAGCAATCTCTGGGGGGGACAGGGGGACACCGGGGAGCTGTTTTTT. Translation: CASNLWGGQGDTGELFF.

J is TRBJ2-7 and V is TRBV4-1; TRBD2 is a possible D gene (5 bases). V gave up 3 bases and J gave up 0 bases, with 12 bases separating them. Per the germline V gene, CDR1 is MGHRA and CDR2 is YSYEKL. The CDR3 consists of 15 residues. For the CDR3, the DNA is TGCGCCAGCAGCCATGCCCCCGCGGGCTCCTACGAGCAGTACTTC. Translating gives CASSHAPAGSYEQYF.

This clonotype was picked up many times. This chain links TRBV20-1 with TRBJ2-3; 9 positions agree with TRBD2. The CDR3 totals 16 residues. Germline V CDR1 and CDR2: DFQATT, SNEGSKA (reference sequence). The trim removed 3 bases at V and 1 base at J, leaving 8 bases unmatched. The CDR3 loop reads CSARSLSGGGTDTQYF. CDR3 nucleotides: TGCAGTGCTAGGTCACTTAGCGGGGGCGGCACAGATACGCAGTATTTT.

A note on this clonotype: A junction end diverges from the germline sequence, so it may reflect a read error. The CDR3 nucleotides read TGTGCCAGCAGAAACCTAGGGGTTACGGAGAGGGCCTCTTACGCGCAGTACTTC. Translating gives CASRNLGVTERASYAQYF. The chain has TRBV28 and TRBJ2-7; tentatively, D is TRBD1 or TRBD2 (5 bases each). The CDR3 loop spans 18 amino acids. Germline values: CDR1 MDHEN, CDR2 SYDVKM.

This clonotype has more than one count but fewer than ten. CDR3 region: CSTYQDRELRFGEQFF. The CDR3 DNA follows: TGCAGTACCTACCAGGATCGGGAGTTAAGGTTCGGTGAGCAGTTCTTC. The rearrangement joins TRBV20-1 to TRBJ2-1; tentative D call: TRBD2 (6 bases). CDR1 and CDR2 from the germline V gene are DFQATT and SNEGSKA (reference sequence). This CDR3 has 16 amino acids. With 8 bases removed from V and 9 bases from J, the gap between germline ends came to 29 bases.

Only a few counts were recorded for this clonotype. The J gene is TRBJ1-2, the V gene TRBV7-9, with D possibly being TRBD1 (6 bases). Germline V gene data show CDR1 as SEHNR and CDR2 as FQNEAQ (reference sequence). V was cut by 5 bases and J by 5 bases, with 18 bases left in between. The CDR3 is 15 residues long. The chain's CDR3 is CASSPQGNPIYGYTF. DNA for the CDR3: TGTGCCAGCAGCCCACAGGGAAACCCGATTTATGGCTACACCTTC.